What follows describes a single T cell receptor beta chain. As yet, its antigen is unknown. This CDR3 is built from 16 residues. Trimming shortened V by 5 bases and J by 0 bases, and 11 bases separated the two germline ends. Germline V gene lookup returns CDR1 SGHTA and CDR2 FQGTGA. This sample stems from a study of beta chain features in type 1 diabetes. Study-wide results and limits: In every one of the four CD4+ subsets, TCRB CDR3s were moderately but significantly shorter in Type 1 diabetes patients.

Of the isolated RNA, all was reverse transcribed, and so the sequenced material was expressed TCRB transcripts. Some clones are missing from TCRdb's copy, which holds only in-frame ones; the method was immunoSEQ multiplex PCR. Of almost 350,000 clones in the sample, around 8% are singletons; the top ten hold less than 0.45%. The V gene is TRBV7-3, the J gene TRBJ2-6; D not resolved. This TCR derives from a woman between 18 and 29 years old in good health. Material for sequencing was central memory CD4+ T cells from blood. The CDR3 reads CASSRSVTSGANVLTF. The CDR3 bases are TGTGCCAGCAGCCGAAGTGTCACCTCTGGGGCCAACGTCCTGACTTTC.